This TCR beta chain is from a study of regulatory T cells in long-lasting Graves disease. Broader study findings: Accuracy might have suffered from few samples. There was favoring of TRBV28, TRBJ1-2 and TRBJ2-5 in persistent disease.

With regard to this clonotype: The antigen remains undetermined.

CDR3-region Arm-PCR and iRepertoire HTBI primers produced the TCR beta libraries. TCRdb called the multiplex PCR reads again in MiXCR, with one record for every CDR3 protein. This sample carries a few hundred thousand distinct CDR3 sequences, about 12% of them seen once, and the ten largest clones take approximately 17%. Regarding time point: newly diagnosed GD, antithyroid drugs for less than 3 months. From RNA extracted from PBMCs, the TCR library was made. V shed 6 bases, J shed 6 bases, and the junction held 8 bases outside the gene matches. Looked up from germline, CDR1 is SQVTM and CDR2 is ANQGSEA. CDR3 length: 14 residues. This sample also appeared in a second study, on T cells in Graves' hyperthyroidism and ophthalmopathy. According to that study: Ophthalmopathy prediction by the model preceded onset by a median roughly 6.3 months.

This sequence was found in a woman aged 18-30 years with Graves disease. The V and J genes are TRBV29-1 and TRBJ2-1; 10 bases map to TRBD1. Sequenced material: peripheral blood mononuclear cells (PBMCs), taken at new diagnosis, from a patient treated with antithyroid drugs. The CDR3 reads CSVSGQGKVNEQFF. DNA of the CDR3: TGCAGCGTGTCGGGACAGGGGAAGGTCAATGAGCAGTTCTTC.